The following is a T cell receptor beta chain sequence with its context. Every PCR received spiked-in synthetic TCR analog templates. Method: immunoSEQ multiplex PCR; TCRdb's copy keeps in-frame clones and lacks some. The table records around 130,000 clones, 70% to 85% of them present only once. These data are taken from a study of PD-L1 blockade in urothelial cancer. Across the whole study: T cells numbered a median of approximately 150,000 in the blood samples.

Time point in this sample: pretreatment peripheral blood. Individual patients had between 1 and 8 samples, taken pretreatment and on-treatment. This sequence was found in a man aged 50-60 years with urothelial cancer. This specimen consisted of PBMCs, obtained around atezolizumab (anti-PD-L1) treatment.

CDR3 sequence reads: CASSRGGTDTQYF. CDR3 coding DNA: TGTGCCAGCAGCCGCGGGGGCACAGATACGCAGTATTTT. The rearrangement uses TRBV11-2 and TRBJ2-3; D possibly corresponds to TRBD2 (6 bases). Per the germline V gene, CDR1 is SGHAT and CDR2 is FQNNGV. CDR3 length equals 13 residues. V was pared by 5 bases and J by 1 base, with 7 bases between.